Listed below are T cell receptor beta chains from one sample, sequenced in a study of T cell repertoires in cytomegalovirus infection. TCRdb recomputed calls from the reads with MiXCR, one row per CDR3 protein. The sample includes about 340,000 distinct CDR3 sequences, 25% to 30% of them seen just once. Antigens of these TCRs are unknown. The material sequenced was cultured PBMCs, taken from culture after CMV antigen stimulation. The receptors shown here come from a human donor in good health (CMV status not recorded). Some clones in this sample may be carry-over from other donors' samples. CDR3s include the opening cysteine and the closing phenylalanine or tryptophan. Fields, in order: J gene, clone size, V gene, D gene, CDR3 protein, CDR3 DNA. D genes are given only for firm matches. Size values are once, few and many counts, or a class for expanded clones, and some rows have none.

TRBJ2-7,NA,TRBV20-1,TRBD2,CSASPGTSGRANEQYF,TGCAGTGCTAGCCCTGGGACTAGCGGGAGGGCCAACGAGCAGTACTTC
TRBJ1-2,NA,TRBV6-1,NA,CASSEKRPGHDLYGYTF,TGTGCCAGCAGTGAAAAGCGACCAGGACACGACCTTTATGGCTACACCTTC
TRBJ2-3,once,TRBV7-8,NA,CASSPRDTGGTDTQYF,TGTGCCAGCAGCCCCCGGGACACCGGAGGCACAGATACGCAGTATTTT
TRBJ1-6,NA,TRBV6-8,NA,CASSYSRQPLNSPLHF,TGTGCCAGCAGTTACTCGAGGCAGCCATTGAATTCACCCCTCCACTTT
TRBJ2-7,few,TRBV28,TRBD2,CASSPTSLPSYEQYF,TGTGCCAGCAGTCCGACTAGCCTCCCTTCCTACGAGCAGTACTTC
TRBJ1-5,NA,TRBV6-2/TRBV6-3,TRBD1,CASSHYTGGRQPQHF,TGTGCCAGCAGTCATTACACAGGGGGCCGGCAGCCCCAGCATTTT
TRBJ1-3,NA,TRBV12-3/TRBV12-4,NA,CASSQATTGYPNTIYF,TGTGCCAGCAGTCAAGCAACTACCGGATATCCAAACACCATATATTTT
TRBJ2-1,NA,TRBV7-3,TRBD2,CASSLFSGRPGNEQFF,TGTGCCAGCAGTTTGTTTAGCGGGAGGCCCGGCAATGAGCAGTTCTTC
TRBJ1-2,NA,TRBV29-1,NA,CSGRTGGRDGYTF,TGCAGCGGCAGGACCGGGGGGAGAGATGGCTACACCTTC
TRBJ2-7,few,TRBV7-3,NA,CASSLTFGSEQYF,TGTGCCAGCAGCTTAACGTTCGGGTCCGAGCAGTACTTC
TRBJ1-5,NA,TRBV28,NA,CASSWTRNQPQHF,TGTGCCAGCAGTTGGACCAGAAATCAGCCCCAGCATTTT
TRBJ2-1,few,TRBV7-3,TRBD2,CASSLRTSGILGNEQFF,TGTGCCAGCAGCTTAAGGACTAGCGGAATCTTAGGGAATGAGCAGTTCTTC
TRBJ1-1,once,TRBV9,TRBD1,CASSPWGQGGTEAFF,TGTGCCAGCAGCCCATGGGGACAGGGGGGCACTGAAGCTTTCTTT
TRBJ2-2,few,TRBV7-2,NA,CASSSAGVTGELFF,TGTGCCAGCAGCTCCGCAGGGGTAACCGGGGAGCTGTTTTTT
TRBJ2-7,NA,TRBV4-1,NA,CASSPRPMNYEQYF,TGCGCCAGCAGCCCCCGACCTATGAACTACGAGCAGTACTTC
TRBJ2-7,NA,TRBV12-3/TRBV12-4,TRBD1,CASSLRPRRDRGYEQYF,TGTGCCAGCAGTTTAAGGCCGAGAAGGGACAGGGGCTACGAGCAGTACTTC
TRBJ2-7,many,TRBV7-2,TRBD2,CASSLLGAGTVLAYEQYF,TGTGCCAGCAGCTTATTGGGAGCGGGGACCGTGTTGGCCTACGAGCAGTACTTC
TRBJ1-1,many,TRBV18,NA,CASSPGTENTEAFF,TGTGCCAGCAGTCCAGGGACTGAAAACACTGAAGCTTTCTTT
TRBJ2-7,NA,TRBV28,TRBD2,CASSFLVPGTSWNYEQYF,TGTGCCAGCAGTTTCCTAGTGCCCGGGACTAGCTGGAACTACGAGCAGTACTTC
TRBJ1-1,many,TRBV7-6,NA,CASSLVPSQNTEAFF,TGTGCCAGCAGCTTAGTACCCTCCCAGAACACTGAAGCTTTCTTT
TRBJ2-3,many,TRBV7-2,NA,CASSSPVSPIRADTQYF,TGTGCCAGCAGCTCCCCAGTTAGCCCTATCCGCGCAGATACGCAGTATTTT
TRBJ1-1,NA,TRBV7-9,NA,CASSWEGFEAFF,TGTGCCAGCAGCTGGGAGGGTTTTGAAGCTTTCTTT
TRBJ2-5,few,TRBV12-3/TRBV12-4,NA,CASSLSGPKETQYF,TGTGCCAGCAGTTTATCAGGGCCTAAAGAGACCCAGTACTTC
TRBJ1-2,few,TRBV10-3,NA,CAILKDANYGYTF,TGTGCCATCCTAAAGGATGCTAACTATGGCTACACCTTC
TRBJ1-2,NA,TRBV24-1,NA,CATAGTGYTF,TGTGCCACCGCGGGAACTGGCTACACCTTC
TRBJ2-7,many,TRBV13,NA,CASSLGPGNYYEQYF,TGTGCCAGCAGCTTAGGGCCAGGAAACTATTACGAGCAGTACTTC
TRBJ1-5,few,TRBV10-3,NA,CAISDSRPNQPQHF,TGTGCCATCAGTGATTCCAGACCCAATCAGCCCCAGCATTTT
TRBJ2-1,NA,TRBV5-8,TRBD1,CASSSGQGNYNEQFF,TGTGCCAGCAGCTCTGGACAGGGGAATTACAATGAGCAGTTCTTC
TRBJ1-3,NA,TRBV27,NA,CASSRSQHSGNTIYF,TGTGCCAGCAGTAGGAGCCAGCACTCTGGAAACACCATATATTTT
TRBJ1-6,few,TRBV3-1,NA,CASSRELSSYNSPLHF,TGTGCCAGCAGCCGGGAGTTGAGCTCCTATAATTCACCCCTCCACTTT
TRBJ2-2,few,TRBV11-2,NA,CASSLYRNTGELFF,TGTGCCAGCAGCTTGTACAGGAACACCGGGGAGCTGTTTTTT
TRBJ2-4,NA,TRBV2,TRBD1,CASSDVTLTGQGAVNIQYF,TGTGCCAGCAGTGACGTTACCCTGACGGGACAGGGGGCCGTCAACATTCAGTACTTC
TRBJ2-5,few,TRBV12-5,TRBD2,CASARDYPQETQYF,TGTGCTAGTGCCCGGGACTACCCTCAAGAGACCCAGTACTTC
TRBJ1-4,few,TRBV7-6,NA,CASSLFEWQGTNEKLFF,TGTGCCAGCAGCTTATTTGAGTGGCAGGGGACTAATGAAAAACTGTTTTTT
TRBJ2-1,few,TRBV5-6,TRBD2,CASSQLLAGGLNEQFF,TGTGCCAGCAGCCAGTTACTAGCGGGGGGCCTCAATGAGCAGTTCTTC
TRBJ1-3,NA,TRBV20-1,NA,CSARDSVSGNTIYF,TGCAGTGCTAGAGATAGTGTCTCTGGAAACACCATATATTTT
TRBJ1-4,few,TRBV28,TRBD1,CASRSTGVSGEKLFF,TGTGCCAGCAGGTCTACAGGGGTTAGCGGTGAAAAACTGTTTTTT
TRBJ1-2,NA,TRBV12-3/TRBV12-4,NA,CASSLRGMSSGYTF,TGTGCCAGCAGTTTACGGGGTATGTCCTCTGGCTACACCTTC
TRBJ2-4,once,TRBV7-2,TRBD1,CASSFVQGRQPKNIQYF,TGTGCCAGCAGCTTTGTACAGGGGCGCCAACCCAAAAACATTCAGTACTTC
TRBJ2-5,few,TRBV18,NA,CASSPFRGGQETQYF,TGTGCCAGCTCACCATTCAGGGGTGGCCAAGAGACCCAGTACTTC
TRBJ2-1,NA,TRBV18,NA,CASSPTGRDNEQFF,TGTGCCAGCTCACCAACAGGGCGAGACAATGAGCAGTTCTTC